This T cell receptor (beta chain) is drawn from a study of blood T cell repertoires in COVID-19. Study-wide context: Acute and convalescent COVID-19 specimens originated in the United States, Italy and Spain.

Profiled with immunoSEQ multiplex PCR; TCRdb holds only in-frame clones, not every one. The sample yields about 250,000 clones, nearly 90% seen once. The germline CDR1 and CDR2 sequences are LNHDA and SQIVND (reference sequence). The V end was cut by 2 bases, the J end by 6 bases, with 13 bases between. The CDR3 is made up of 15 amino acids. Source material: peripheral blood. The sequence derives from a young woman with acute or convalescent COVID-19. This rearrangement joins TRBV19 to TRBJ2-2, with D possibly being TRBD2 (6 bases). CDR3 sequence: CASSIWAGLAGELFF. The DNA for the CDR3 is TGTGCCAGTAGTATATGGGCGGGATTGGCCGGGGAGCTGTTTTTT.